The 31 T cell receptor beta chains presented below share a single source sample, sequenced in a study of T cell repertoires in cytomegalovirus infection. TCRdb recomputed calls from the reads with MiXCR, one row per CDR3 protein. This repertoire shows 130,000 or so distinct CDR3 sequences, about 6.1% found once; its top ten account for roughly 18%. Material: PBMCs. The receptors shown here come from a human donor in good health (CMV status not recorded). Some clones in this sample may be carry-over from other donors' samples.

This clonotype was seen many times. The CDR3 protein is CASSEAGLSGNTIYF. DNA for the CDR3: TGTGCCAGCAGTGAAGCAGGCCTCTCTGGAAACACCATATATTTT. The V gene is TRBV25-1, the J gene TRBJ1-3; no clear D gene. Germline CDR1 MGHDK, CDR2 SYGVNS. V lost 2 bases to trimming and J lost 0 bases, with 8 bases between them. The CDR3 loop spans 15 amino acids. Complete variable domain (other parts from reference TRBV25-1 and TRBJ1-3): EADIYQTPRYLVIGTGKKITLECSQTMGHDKMYWYQQDPGMELHLIHYSYGVNSTEKGDLSSESTVSRIRTEHFPLTLESARPSHTSQYLCASSEAGLSGNTIYFGEGSWLTVV.

V and J are TRBV29-1 and TRBJ1-2, with a tentative D call TRBD1 (5 bases). The V end was cut by 0 bases, the J end by 8 bases, with 10 bases between. CDR1 is SQVTM and CDR2 is ANQGSEA in the germline V gene. The CDR3 sequence is 12 residues long. This CDR3 is CSVEDGGRGYTF. The CDR3 DNA sequence: TGCAGCGTTGAAGATGGGGGACGGGGCTACACCTTC.

This clonotype showed up many times. The chain recombines TRBV12-3 or TRBV12-4 with TRBJ1-5; D is undetermined. This CDR3 contains 15 residues. V lost 5 bases and J 2 bases, leaving 13 bases between the germline ends. The CDR3 spells CASSRTVWGNQPQHF. The CDR3 bases are TGTGCCAGCAGTCGGACCGTATGGGGCAATCAGCCCCAGCATTTT.

The chain employs TRBV4-3 and TRBJ2-7, with D tentatively TRBD1 or TRBD2 (5 bases each). V was cut by 2 bases and J by 3 bases, with 29 bases left in between. Germline CDR1 LGHNA, CDR2 YSLEER. The CDR3 totals 20 residues. The CDR3: CASSQTYDGAPGNSNYEQYF. DNA for the CDR3: TGCGCCAGCAGCCAAACCTACGACGGGGCACCCGGGAATAGCAACTACGAGCAGTACTTC.

This clonotype has at least ten counts. This chain uses TRBV29-1 with TRBJ2-7; 7 bases match TRBD1. Germline trimming cut 4 bases from V and 7 bases from J; bases unmatched to any gene: 10. The CDR3 extends over 13 amino acids. Per germline, CDR1 SQVTM and CDR2 ANQGSEA. The DNA for the CDR3 is TGCAGCGTTGGCGGTGAGGGGGCAGGGGAGCAGTACTTC. Protein sequence: CSVGGEGAGEQYF.

The sample holds many counts of this clonotype. The J gene is TRBJ1-1, the V gene TRBV20-1; no reliable D call. Between the trimmed V and J ends, which lost 0 bases and 0 bases, there was a span of 14 bases. The CDR3 consists of 16 residues. CDR1 is DFQATT and CDR2 is SNEGSKA in the germline V gene (reference sequence). In DNA, the CDR3 is TGCAGTGCTAGAGATCGAGGCCCCAGGATGAACACTGAAGCTTTCTTT. Amino acid sequence: CSARDRGPRMNTEAFF.

This sequence joins TRBV29-1 and TRBJ1-2; 11 bases fit TRBD1. Trimming took 7 bases from V and 10 from J; bases not matched to a gene: 11. CDR3 length equals 13 residues. Germline V gene lookup returns CDR1 SQVTM and CDR2 ANQGSEA. DNA for the CDR3: TGCAGCGCCACCGGGAGGACAGGGGGCAACTACACCTTC. This translates into CSATGRTGGNYTF. Full variable domain (outside the CDR3, taken from reference TRBV29-1 and TRBJ1-2): SAVISQKPSRDICQRGTSLTIQCQVDSQVTMMFWYRQQPGQSLTLIATANQGSEATYESGFVIDKFPISRPNLTFSTLTVSNMSPEDSSIYLCSATGRTGGNYTFGSGTRLTVV.

At least ten counts were recorded for this clonotype. This sequence joins TRBV28 and TRBJ1-4; D unclear. The CDR3 contains 14 residues. Germline V lookup: CDR1 MDHEN, CDR2 SYDVKM. Trimming pared 8 bases from V and 0 bases from J, leaving 10 bases between. In DNA form, the CDR3 reads TGTGCCAGCCGTCATCCTACAACTAATGAAAAACTGTTTTTT. Translation gives CASRHPTTNEKLFF.

This clonotype was counted many times. The rearrangement uses TRBV7-2 and TRBJ2-5, with TRBD1 matching over 9 bases. Germline V gives CDR1 SGHTA, CDR2 FQGNSA. Losses at the gene ends were 5 bases for V and 5 bases for J; bases not matched to a gene: 0. This CDR3 spans 12 amino acids. CDR3 in DNA: TGTGCCAGCAGCGGACAGGGGGAGACCCAGTACTTC. Encoded protein: CASSGQGETQYF.

This clonotype came up many times. The CDR3 protein is CASGLGDRSVYEQYF. The CDR3 DNA sequence: TGTGCTAGTGGTTTAGGGGACAGGAGCGTCTACGAGCAGTACTTC. This sequence joins TRBV12-5 and TRBJ2-7; 8 bases match TRBD1. V lost 3 bases to trimming and J lost 3 bases; unmatched junction nucleotides: 7. CDR3 length equals 15 residues. The germline gives CDR1 LGHNT, CDR2 FRNRAP.

This clonotype was detected many times. The chain couples TRBV27 to TRBJ2-5; 10 nucleotides match TRBD1. J lost 4 bases, V lost 6 bases, and 5 bases had no gene match. This CDR3 is 14 amino acids long. CDR1 is MNHEY, CDR2 SMNVEV, per germline (reference sequence). CDR3 protein: CASRGQGYRETQYF. The DNA of the CDR3 is TGTGCCAGCAGGGGACAGGGGTACCGAGAGACCCAGTACTTC.

This clonotype occurred many times. The chain links TRBV28 to TRBJ1-5; 9 positions match TRBD1. Germline values: CDR1 MDHEN, CDR2 SYDVKM. V shed 7 bases and J 1 base; nucleotides not matched to a gene: 14. The CDR3 spans 18 residues. CDR3 in DNA: TGTGCCAGCACCCCCGGACAGGGGTTCGGTGGAAGCAATCAGCCCCAGCATTTT. It encodes CASTPGQGFGGSNQPQHF. Full variable domain (remainder filled in from reference TRBV28 and TRBJ1-5): DVKVTQSSRYLVKRTGEKVFLECVQDMDHENMFWYRQDPGLGLRLIYFSYDVKMKEKGDIPEGYSVSREKKERFSLILESASTNQTSMYLCASTPGQGFGGSNQPQHFGDGTRLSIL.

This clonotype was seen repeatedly, ten times or more. The rearrangement links TRBV7-9 to TRBJ2-7; 7 nucleotides align to TRBD2. CDR1 SEHNR and CDR2 FQNEAQ come from the germline V gene (reference sequence). This CDR3 is 14 amino acids long. Trimming at V came to 1 base and at J to 2 bases, leaving 2 bases not matched to a gene. CDR3 coding DNA: TGTGCCAGCAGCTTAGTTGCGGGGGCCTACGAGCAGTACTTC. Its protein is CASSLVAGAYEQYF.

This clonotype came up many times. This chain joins TRBV27 and TRBJ2-7; D is possibly TRBD1 (5 bases). Trimming removed 3 bases at V and 3 bases at J, with 15 bases between. The CDR3 spans 15 residues. CDR1 is MNHEY and CDR2 is SMNVEV in the germline V gene (reference sequence). CDR3 sequence: CASSFAGQGGYEQYF. CDR3 sequence (DNA): TGTGCCAGCAGTTTCGCAGGGCAGGGTGGCTACGAGCAGTACTTC.

This clonotype came up a few times. The chain couples TRBV28 to TRBJ2-7; 11 positions match TRBD1. The CDR3 is made up of 14 amino acids. The germline gives CDR1 MDHEN, CDR2 SYDVKM. CDR3 sequence (DNA): TGTGCTACCACGCACCCGGGACAGGGGGGCGAGCAGTACTTC. Encoded protein: CATTHPGQGGEQYF. Together with reference TRBV28 and TRBJ2-7, the CDR3 gives the full variable domain: DVKVTQSSRYLVKRTGEKVFLECVQDMDHENMFWYRQDPGLGLRLIYFSYDVKMKEKGDIPEGYSVSREKKERFSLILESASTNQTSMYLCATTHPGQGGEQYFGPGTRLTVT.

In its sample, this clonotype was seen many times. CDR3 loop: CASSEWGQGDVRQYF. CDR3 nucleotides: TGTGCCAGCAGTGAATGGGGACAGGGGGATGTTCGGCAGTACTTC. This chain connects TRBV25-1 to TRBJ2-7; 11 positions agree with TRBD1. CDR1 and CDR2 (germline): MGHDK, SYGVNS. V was pared by 1 base and J by 9 bases, with 8 bases of the junction left unmatched. The CDR3 has 15 amino acids.

The chain links TRBV7-8 to TRBJ2-1; D may be TRBD2 (5 bases). The germline CDR1 and CDR2 sequences are SGHVS and FQNEAQ. The CDR3 is made up of 16 amino acids. V was trimmed by 5 bases and J by 4 bases, leaving 18 bases between them. The CDR3 here is CASSHLEVVPYNEQFF. Here the CDR3 DNA reads TGTGCCAGCAGCCACTTGGAGGTGGTACCTTACAATGAGCAGTTCTTC.

This clonotype was counted only a few times. The V gene is TRBV7-4, the J gene TRBJ2-3, with D perhaps matching TRBD1 (6 bases). The CDR3 sequence is 15 residues long. V lost 5 bases and J 3 bases, leaving 15 bases between the germline ends. Germline values: CDR1 SGHVT, CDR2 SQSDAQ. The CDR3 sequence is CASSHNRVGTDTQYF. As DNA, the CDR3 is TGTGCCAGCAGCCATAACAGGGTTGGTACAGATACGCAGTATTTT.

This clonotype was seen repeatedly, ten times or more. This chain joins TRBV15 and TRBJ1-4; maybe TRBD1 (6 bases). The CDR3 sequence is 14 residues long. CDR1 and CDR2 from the germline V gene are LNHNV and YYDKDF (reference sequence). V was clipped by 1 base and J by 7 bases, with 10 bases between them. Here the CDR3 reads CATSRGRGAEKLFF. As DNA, the CDR3 is TGTGCCACCAGCAGAGGAAGGGGGGCTGAAAAACTGTTTTTT.

The chain joins TRBV28 to TRBJ2-7; possibly TRBD1 or TRBD2 for D (6 bases each). The germline V gene encodes CDR1 MDHEN and CDR2 SYDVKM. The CDR3 runs to 14 residues. V lost 7 bases and J lost 7, with 20 bases in between. CDR3 protein: CASTNWEDSAEQYF. The CDR3 DNA reads as TGTGCCAGCACAAATTGGGAGGACAGCGCAGAGCAGTACTTC.

This clonotype was observed at least ten times. V gene TRBV6-4 combines with J gene TRBJ2-2; D is unclear. CDR1 and CDR2 from the germline V gene are MRHNA and SNTAGT. The CDR3 loop spans 15 amino acids. Trimming pared 5 bases from V and 0 bases from J, leaving 10 bases between. The chain's CDR3 is CASSPMTTNTGELFF. The CDR3 bases are TGTGCCAGCAGTCCGATGACCACGAACACCGGGGAGCTGTTTTTT.

Ten or more counts support this clonotype. The J gene is TRBJ2-1, the V gene TRBV19; possibly TRBD2 for D (6 bases). Per the germline V gene, CDR1 is LNHDA and CDR2 is SQIVND (reference sequence). CDR3 length: 14 amino acids. The V end lost 3 bases, the J end lost 8 bases, and 14 bases lay between the germline ends. The CDR3 spells CASSIVGTWDEQFF. Written as DNA, the CDR3 is TGTGCCAGTAGTATTGTAGGGACTTGGGATGAGCAGTTCTTC.

In its sample, this clonotype was seen once. A read error is possible here, since a much larger clone lies one base away. The chain employs TRBV28 and TRBJ1-2, with 9 bases that match TRBD1. CDR3 length: 15 amino acids. Germline lookup yields CDR1 MDHEN and CDR2 SYDVKM. J lost 4 bases, V lost 5 bases, and 8 bases had no gene match. This CDR3 is CASSTRTGDSYGYTF. The CDR3 DNA reads TGTGCCAGCAGTACAAGGACAGGGGACAGCTATGGCTACACCTTC.

In this sample, this clonotype turned up many times. V usage is TRBV7-3 and J usage is TRBJ1-1; no clear D gene. CDR1 is SGHTA and CDR2 is FQGTGA in the germline V gene. V shed 2 bases and J shed 0 bases, with 7 bases lying between them. The CDR3 totals 14 residues. The CDR3 nucleotides are TGTGCCAGCAGCTTATACGGATTGAACACTGAAGCTTTCTTT. Its translation: CASSLYGLNTEAFF.

This clonotype was counted ten times or more. The chain couples TRBV28 to TRBJ2-7; TRBD2 is a possible D gene (5 bases). V lost 10 bases to trimming and J lost 6 bases, with 13 bases between them. This CDR3 region has 11 residues. Per the germline V gene, CDR1 is MDHEN and CDR2 is SYDVKM. The CDR3 sequence: CATRGRPEQYF. The CDR3 DNA sequence: TGTGCCACGCGTGGGAGACCCGAGCAGTACTTC.

This clonotype was found many times. This chain connects TRBV7-2 to TRBJ2-1; TRBD2 aligns across 9 bases. CDR3 length: 14 residues. Germline CDR1 is SGHTA and CDR2 is FQGNSA. Trimming cost V 5 bases and J 8 bases; bases outside gene matches: 7. The CDR3 reads CASSLRGGPYEQFF. The CDR3 coding sequence is TGTGCCAGCAGCCTGCGGGGGGGGCCATATGAGCAGTTCTTC. The full variable domain, in which reference TRBV7-2 and TRBJ2-1 provide the parts outside the CDR3, is GAGVSQSPSNKVTEKGKDVELRCDPISGHTALYWYRQSLGQGLEFLIYFQGNSAPDKSGLPSDRFSAERTGGSVSTLTIQRTQQEDSAVYLCASSLRGGPYEQFFGPGTRLTVL.

CDR3 protein: CASTGDVNGYTF. The CDR3 bases are TGTGCCAGTACCGGGGATGTAAATGGCTACACCTTC. The chain couples TRBV19 to TRBJ1-2; unclear D gene. CDR1 LNHDA and CDR2 SQIVND come from the germline V gene (reference sequence). V was shortened by 7 bases and J by 6 bases, with 12 bases between the two germline ends. The CDR3 is made up of 12 amino acids.

With respect to this clonotype: Being one base from a much bigger clone, this may be a read error. This chain links TRBV7-2 with TRBJ2-7; D gene ambiguous. The CDR3 runs to 15 residues. CDR1 and CDR2 from the germline V gene are SGHTA and FQGNSA. The CDR3 reads CASSPVGFLLYAQYF. The CDR3 DNA reads TGTGCCAGCAGCCCAGTGGGGTTTCTCCTCTACGCGCAGTACTTC.

The sample holds many counts of this clonotype. CDR3 region: CASSLRGGTEKNIQYF. The CDR3 bases are TGTGCCAGCAGCCTGCGGGGTGGGACTGAGAAGAACATTCAGTACTTC. The chain has TRBV2 and TRBJ2-4; D perhaps matches TRBD2 (6 bases). Between the trimmed V and J ends, which lost 6 bases and 7 bases, there was a span of 22 bases. The CDR3 covers 16 residues. Per the germline V gene, CDR1 is SNHLY and CDR2 is FYNNEI. The full variable domain, rest sourced from reference TRBV2 and TRBJ2-4, is EPEVTQTPSHQVTQMGQEVILRCVPISNHLYFYWYRQILGQKVEFLVSFYNNEISEKSEIFDDQFSVERPDGSNFTLKIRSTKLEDSAMYFCASSLRGGTEKNIQYFGAGTRLSVL.

This clonotype was counted at least ten times. The genes are TRBV2 and TRBJ1-6; weak D call: TRBD1 (5 bases). Trimming cost V 7 bases and J 14 bases, with 21 bases left between them. From germline, CDR1 is SNHLY and CDR2 FYNNEI. This CDR3 spans 14 amino acids. The CDR3 nucleotides read TGTGCCAGCATACTAGACGGGGGAAGGGGCACCCTCCACTTT. It codes for CASILDGGRGTLHF.

This clonotype occurred many times. The gene calls are TRBV12-3 or TRBV12-4 and TRBJ1-4, with D uncertain. V lost 3 bases, J lost 0 bases, and 11 bases lay in between. The CDR3 has 16 amino acids. The CDR3 sequence is CASSLKVTSTNEKLFF. CDR3 bases: TGTGCCAGCAGTTTGAAGGTTACCTCAACTAATGAAAAACTGTTTTTT.